These 8 T cell receptor beta chains were sequenced from one sample in a study of neoadjuvant anti-PD-1 for oral cavity cancer. Method: immunoSEQ multiplex PCR; TCRdb's copy keeps in-frame clones and lacks some. The data contain about 23,000 clones, 25% to 35% of them seen just once; the ten biggest clones take up roughly 15%. This sample's time point: after neoadjuvant nivolumab, at surgical resection. This specimen consisted of tumor tissue, obtained after nivolumab (anti-PD-1) treatment. The receptors stem from a person between 40 and 80 years old with oral cavity squamous cell carcinoma.

The chain recombines TRBV6-6 with TRBJ1-2; 8 bases match TRBD1. The CDR3 extends over 13 amino acids. Germline assignment: CDR1 MNHNY and CDR2 SVGAGI (reference sequence). The V segment lost 6 bases and the J segment 8 bases; nucleotides outside the gene matches: 8. The DNA of the CDR3 is TGTGCCAGCAGCCCGGACAGGGTCGAAGGCTACACCTTC. Its translation: CASSPDRVEGYTF.

This rearrangement joins TRBV9 to TRBJ2-7, with D possibly being TRBD2 (6 bases). The CDR3 contains 16 residues. Germline assignment: CDR1 SGDLS and CDR2 YYNGEE. The germline V and J ends were trimmed by 4 bases and 2 bases, with 19 bases remaining between them. The CDR3, as DNA: TGTGCCAGCAGCTCCCCCCGGGACTCAGACACCTACGAGCAGTACTTC. It encodes CASSSPRDSDTYEQYF.

The genes are TRBV19 and TRBJ2-7; 10 bases line up with TRBD2. Germline V CDR1 and CDR2: LNHDA, SQIVND (reference sequence). Unmatched junction bases numbered 4, after V lost 5 bases and J lost 3 bases. CDR3 length: 14 residues. In nucleotides, the CDR3 is TGTGCCAGTAGTTTGTCTAGCGGGGGCTACGAGCAGTACTTC. As protein: CASSLSSGGYEQYF.

The CDR3 bases are TGCGCCAGCAGCTCTGGGCCGCAGGACACTGAAGCTTTCTTT. Its protein product is CASSSGPQDTEAFF. The rearrangement links TRBV5-1 to TRBJ1-1; D unclear. Trimming took 3 bases from V and 3 from J, leaving 12 bases between them. The CDR3 loop spans 14 amino acids. Germline CDR1 and CDR2: SGHRS and YFSETQ.

The chain couples TRBV27 to TRBJ1-2; D unclear. V was trimmed by 8 bases and J by 7 bases, leaving 11 bases between them. The germline gives CDR1 MNHEY, CDR2 SMNVEV (reference sequence). This CDR3 spans 11 amino acids. This CDR3 reads CASGRNSGYTF. As DNA, the CDR3 is TGTGCCAGCGGGCGCAATTCTGGCTACACCTTC.

The chain recombines TRBV23-1 with TRBJ1-5, with no clear D. TRBV23-1 qualifies as an ORF whose function is uncertain. V gave up 0 bases and J gave up 6 bases, with 9 bases separating them. This CDR3 is built from 14 residues. CDR3 residues: CASSQSSGVQPQHF. CDR3 coding DNA: TGCGCCAGCAGTCAATCGAGCGGCGTTCAGCCCCAGCATTTT.

This clone was seen a few times. The V call is TRBV6-5, the J call TRBJ2-1, with 7 bases identical to TRBD1. This CDR3 has 15 residues. V lost 7 bases and J lost 4; bases outside the gene matches: 10. In germline, CDR1 is MNHEY, CDR2 SVGAGI. CDR3 DNA: TGTGCCAGCACCACTACAGGGGCAGGGTACAATGAGCAGTTCTTC. This encodes CASTTTGAGYNEQFF.

This clone was seen only a few times. The rearrangement joins TRBV14 to TRBJ2-7; the match to TRBD1 covers 8 bases. Germline V CDR1 and CDR2: SGHDN, FVKESK. The CDR3 has 13 amino acids. Trimming took 4 bases from V and 5 from J; bases not matched to a gene: 4. The CDR3 protein is CASSPSGGHEQYF. CDR3 sequence (DNA): TGTGCCAGCAGCCCCTCAGGGGGCCACGAGCAGTACTTC. The full variable domain, with the rest looked up from reference TRBV14 and TRBJ2-7, is EAGVTQFPSHSVIEKGQTVTLRCDPISGHDNLYWYRRVMGKEIKFLLHFVKESKQDESGMPNNRFLAERTGGTYSTLKVQPAELEDSGVYFCASSPSGGHEQYFGPGTRLTVT.